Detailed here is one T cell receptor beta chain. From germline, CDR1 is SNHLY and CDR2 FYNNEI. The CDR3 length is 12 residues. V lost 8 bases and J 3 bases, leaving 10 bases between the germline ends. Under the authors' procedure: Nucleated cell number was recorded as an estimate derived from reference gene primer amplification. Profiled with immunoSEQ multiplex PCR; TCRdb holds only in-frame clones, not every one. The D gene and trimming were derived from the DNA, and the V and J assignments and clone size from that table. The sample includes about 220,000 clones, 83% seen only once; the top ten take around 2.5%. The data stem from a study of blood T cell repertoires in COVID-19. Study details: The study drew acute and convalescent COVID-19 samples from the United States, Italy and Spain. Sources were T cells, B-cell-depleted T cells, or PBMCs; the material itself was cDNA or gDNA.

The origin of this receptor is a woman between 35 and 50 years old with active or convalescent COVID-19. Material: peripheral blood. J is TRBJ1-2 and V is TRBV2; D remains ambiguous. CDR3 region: CASSRSDYGYTF. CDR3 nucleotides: TGTGCCAGCTCCCGGTCTGACTATGGCTACACCTTC.